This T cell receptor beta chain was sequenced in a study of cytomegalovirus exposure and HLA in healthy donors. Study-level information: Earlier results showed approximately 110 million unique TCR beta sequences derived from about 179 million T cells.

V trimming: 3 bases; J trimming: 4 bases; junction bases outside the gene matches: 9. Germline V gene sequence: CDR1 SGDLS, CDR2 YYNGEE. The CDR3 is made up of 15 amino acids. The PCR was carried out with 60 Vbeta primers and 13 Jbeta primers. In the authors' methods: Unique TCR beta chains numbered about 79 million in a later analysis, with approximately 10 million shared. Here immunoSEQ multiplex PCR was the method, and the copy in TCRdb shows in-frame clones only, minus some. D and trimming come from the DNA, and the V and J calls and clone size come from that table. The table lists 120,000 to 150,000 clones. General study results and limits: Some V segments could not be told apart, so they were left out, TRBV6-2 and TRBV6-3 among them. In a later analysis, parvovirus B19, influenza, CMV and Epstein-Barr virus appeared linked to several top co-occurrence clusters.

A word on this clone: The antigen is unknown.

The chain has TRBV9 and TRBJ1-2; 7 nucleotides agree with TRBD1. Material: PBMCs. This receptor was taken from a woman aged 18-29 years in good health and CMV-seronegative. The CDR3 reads CASSAESGTVYGYTF. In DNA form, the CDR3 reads TGTGCCAGCAGCGCCGAATCCGGGACAGTCTATGGCTACACCTTC.